The following is a TCR beta chain sequence with its context. Its antigen is not known. The data were taken from a study of cytomegalovirus exposure and HLA in healthy donors. Study details: Earlier, 150 million to 200 million T cells were analyzed, and around 100 million unique TCR beta sequences were found among them. Among the roughly 380 donors who were genotyped, around 77% fell in the genetic ancestry cluster that is associated with self-reported Caucasian donors.

The primer mix had 60 Vbeta and 13 Jbeta primers. Generated by immunoSEQ multiplex PCR, the TCRdb table keeps only in-frame clones and is missing some. The table lists 100,000 to 150,000 clones, over 75% of them singletons. Points from the study as a whole: The authors later linked a missense DCLRE1C variant to TCR beta V- and J-gene trimming. High specificity and sensitivity for cytomegalovirus status were reported for the classifier.

Losses at the gene ends were 1 base for V and 3 bases for J; bases not matched to a gene: 2. CDR3 length equals 14 residues. The germline gives CDR1 LGHNA, CDR2 YSLEER. This TCR came from a man aged 18-30 years in good health and CMV-seropositive. The gene calls are TRBV4-3 and TRBJ2-7, with TRBD1 identical over 8 bases. The material sequenced was PBMCs. Here the CDR3 DNA reads TGCGCCAGCAGCCAAGGCGGACAGGGCTACGAGCAGTACTTC. This encodes CASSQGGQGYEQYF.